This TCR beta chain derives from a study of shared clonotypes between healthy human individuals. Across the whole study: CD8 memory received one plate per donor, CD8 naive two, CD4 memory three and CD4 naive three.

In the naive CD8 group, cells lacked CD45RO and were positively selected for CCR7, so terminally differentiated effector memory CD45RA+ cells were left out. As regards this clone: Its antigen is not known.

General study findings and limits: Among the subsets, naive ones generally showed larger estimated richness than memory ones.

The CDR3 totals 14 residues. Germline V gene sequence: CDR1 SGDLS, CDR2 YYNGEE. Trimming shortened V by 4 bases and J by 6 bases, and 11 bases separated the two germline ends. The assay was run at deep level. Method: immunoSEQ multiplex PCR; TCRdb's copy keeps in-frame clones and lacks some. The data hold about 1.9 million clones, with about 94% observed a single time. Sequencing was performed on naive CD8+ T cells from PBMCs. This clonotype originated in a man aged 18 to 35 in good health. Some clones in this sample may be carry-over from other donors' samples. This rearrangement joins TRBV9 to TRBJ1-6; maybe TRBD1 (5 bases). As DNA, the CDR3 is TGTGCCAGCAGCCCATCCGGGACTAATTCACCCCTCCACTTT. Amino acids: CASSPSGTNSPLHF. Combining the CDR3 with reference TRBV9 and TRBJ1-6 gives the whole variable domain DSGVTQTPKHLITATGQRVTLRCSPRSGDLSVYWYQQSLDQGLQFLIQYYNGEERAKGNILERFSAQQFPDLHSELNLSSLELGDSALYFCASSPSGTNSPLHFGNGTRLTVT.